This T cell receptor (beta chain) was profiled in a study of glioma-infiltrating T cells after dendritic cell vaccination. Study as a whole: Treatment, given 2003 to 2012, was autologous tumor lysate-pulsed dendritic cell vaccination.

V shed 7 bases and J 4 bases; nucleotides not matched to a gene: 9. The germline V gene has CDR1 WNHNN and CDR2 SYGVQD (reference sequence). The length of the CDR3 is 15 residues. TCRdb's table, derived via immunoSEQ multiplex PCR, lists solely in-frame clones and lacks some. The sample has 91,000 or so clones; approximately 80% are singletons. Time point given: after dendritic cell vaccination, including at tumor progression/relapse. The source of this sequence is a human donor with glioblastoma. The input for sequencing was blood, taken after dendritic cell vaccination. The chain combines TRBV10-1 with TRBJ1-2; 10 positions agree with TRBD1. The CDR3 nucleotides are TGCGCCAGCATGGCCGGGACAGGGGATTCCTATGGCTACACCTTC. Translating it yields CASMAGTGDSYGYTF.